This TCR beta chain was obtained from a study of blood T cell repertoires in COVID-19. Study details: Sources were T cells, B-cell-depleted T cells, or PBMCs; the material itself was cDNA or gDNA.

Original processing notes: Reference gene primer amplification gave nucleated cell count estimates. Using immunoSEQ multiplex PCR, the repertoire was profiled, and TCRdb retains in-frame clones only, with some absent. V, J and clone size were drawn from that table, and D and trimming were deduced from the DNA. The table has some 130,000 clones, around 80% seen once. Source material: peripheral blood. This sequence was found in a man aged 60 to 69 with acute or convalescent COVID-19.

CDR3 DNA: TGTGCCAGCAGCCTCAGACAGGGAGGAAACACTGAAGCTTTCTTT. This gives the protein CASSLRQGGNTEAFF. The chain has TRBV7-3 and TRBJ1-1; 7 bases match TRBD1. The V gene end was trimmed by 5 bases and the J gene end by 2 bases; junction bases not matched to a gene: 8. There are 15 residues in the CDR3. Germline V lookup: CDR1 SGHTA, CDR2 FQGTGA.